Following are 3 T cell receptor beta chains from one sample sequenced in a study of OX40 agonist ivuxolimab in advanced cancers. Repertoires were generated with immunoSEQ multiplex PCR, while TCRdb's copy carries only in-frame clones and drops some. The sample lists about 70,000 clones; just under 80% were seen once. The specimen comprised CD4+ or CD8+ T cells sorted from blood, sampled in a trial of the OX40 agonist ivuxolimab. These receptors were obtained from an adult with an advanced solid tumor such as melanoma, head and neck, liver or kidney cancer.

V is TRBV19 and J is TRBJ1-1; the D gene is possibly TRBD1 (5 bases). CDR1 is LNHDA and CDR2 is SQIVND in the germline V gene (reference sequence). V was clipped by 4 bases and J by 5 bases, with 14 bases between them. The CDR3 covers 14 residues. CDR3 sequence (DNA): TGTGCCAGTAGTAGTGAGGGGTCGGGGACTGAAGCTTTCTTT. This sequence encodes CASSSEGSGTEAFF.

The gene calls are TRBV4-3 and TRBJ1-1; D uncertain. CDR1 is LGHNA, CDR2 YSLEER, per germline. This CDR3 comprises 14 residues. Trimming left V 4 bases short and J 10 bases short, with 19 bases between. The CDR3 loop reads CASSPLRATFGAFF. CDR3 in DNA: TGCGCCAGCAGCCCACTCCGGGCCACCTTCGGAGCTTTCTTT.

V gene TRBV9 combines with J gene TRBJ1-2; D gene unclear. Trimming removed 0 bases from V and 3 bases from J, with 6 bases in between. Germline CDR1 SGDLS, CDR2 YYNGEE. The CDR3 is 13 amino acids. CDR3 DNA sequence: TGTGCCAGCAGCGTAGACAGCCACTATGGCTACACCTTC. As protein: CASSVDSHYGYTF.